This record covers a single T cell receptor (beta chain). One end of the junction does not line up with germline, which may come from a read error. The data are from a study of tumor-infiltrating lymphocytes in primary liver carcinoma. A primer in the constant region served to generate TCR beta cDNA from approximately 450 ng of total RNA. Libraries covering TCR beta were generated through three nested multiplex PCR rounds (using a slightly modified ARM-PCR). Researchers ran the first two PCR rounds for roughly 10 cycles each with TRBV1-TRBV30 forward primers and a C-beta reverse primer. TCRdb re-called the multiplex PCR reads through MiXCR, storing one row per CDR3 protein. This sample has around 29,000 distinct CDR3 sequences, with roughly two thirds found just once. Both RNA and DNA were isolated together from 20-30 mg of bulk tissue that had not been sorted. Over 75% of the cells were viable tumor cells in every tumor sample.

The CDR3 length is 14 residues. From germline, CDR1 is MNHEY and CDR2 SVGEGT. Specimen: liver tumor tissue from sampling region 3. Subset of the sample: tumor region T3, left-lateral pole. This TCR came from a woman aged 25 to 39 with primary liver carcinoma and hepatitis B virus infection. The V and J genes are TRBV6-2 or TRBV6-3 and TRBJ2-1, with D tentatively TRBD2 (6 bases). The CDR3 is CASSYWDSYNEQFF. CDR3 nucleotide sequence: TGTGCCAGCAGTTACTGGGACTCCTACAATGAGCAGTTCTTT.